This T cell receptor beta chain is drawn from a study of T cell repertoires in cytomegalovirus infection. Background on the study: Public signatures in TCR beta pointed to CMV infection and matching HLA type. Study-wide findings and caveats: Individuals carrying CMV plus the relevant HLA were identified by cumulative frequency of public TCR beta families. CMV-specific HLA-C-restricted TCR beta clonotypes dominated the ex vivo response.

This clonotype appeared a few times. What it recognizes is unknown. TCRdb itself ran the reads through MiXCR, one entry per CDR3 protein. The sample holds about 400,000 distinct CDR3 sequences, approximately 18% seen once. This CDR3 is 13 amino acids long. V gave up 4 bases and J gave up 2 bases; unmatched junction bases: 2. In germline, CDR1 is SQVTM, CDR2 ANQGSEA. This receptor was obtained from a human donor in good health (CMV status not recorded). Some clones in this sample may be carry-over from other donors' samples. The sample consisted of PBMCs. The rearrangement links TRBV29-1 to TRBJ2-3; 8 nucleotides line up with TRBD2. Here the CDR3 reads CSVVAGLTDTQYF. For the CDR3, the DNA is TGCAGCGTTGTAGCGGGACTCACAGATACGCAGTATTTT.